This entry lists 5 T cell receptor beta chains sequenced from one sample in a study of long-term antiretroviral therapy in people with HIV. Researchers report immunoSEQ v3.0 was run at survey level. Only in-frame clones appear in the TCRdb table, and some are missing; sequencing was by immunoSEQ multiplex PCR. The sample lists fewer than 20,000 clones; about 86% were seen once. The sample consisted of unsorted PBMCs, taken 0.1 years after starting antiretroviral therapy. Every receptor here comes from a man aged 18 to 30 with HIV.

The chain employs TRBV7-9 and TRBJ2-5; tentative D call: TRBD2 (6 bases). The V and J ends lost 5 bases and 4 bases respectively, with 14 bases between them. Germline V gene sequence: CDR1 SEHNR, CDR2 FQNEAQ (reference sequence). This CDR3 comprises 14 residues. This CDR3 is CASSPPPEGETQYF. CDR3 in DNA: TGTGCCAGCAGCCCTCCCCCGGAGGGAGAGACCCAGTACTTC.

The chain links TRBV7-9 to TRBJ2-1; 8 nucleotides match TRBD1. The length of the CDR3 is 14 residues. The germline CDR1 and CDR2 sequences are SEHNR and FQNEAQ (reference sequence). Trimming cost V 5 bases and J 5 bases; bases outside gene matches: 5. This CDR3 is CASSRTGMHNEQFF. The CDR3 region has the DNA TGTGCCAGCAGCCGGACAGGGATGCACAATGAGCAGTTCTTC.

The chain has TRBV7-9 and TRBJ2-7; D is ambiguous. Germline-derived CDR1 and CDR2 are SEHNR and FQNEAQ (reference sequence). V was clipped by 5 bases and J by 7 bases, with 6 bases between them. This CDR3 is 10 amino acids long. CDR3 DNA sequence: TGTGCCAGCAGCGACGGGGAGCAGTACTTC. Translation gives CASSDGEQYF.

This rearrangement joins TRBV7-8 to TRBJ2-7, with D perhaps given as TRBD1 or TRBD2 (6 bases each). The length of the CDR3 is 16 residues. V was clipped by 3 bases and J by 6 bases, with 21 bases between them. The germline CDR1 and CDR2 sequences are SGHVS and FQNEAQ. In DNA, the CDR3 is TGTGCCAGCAGCTTGGGGGGCCTAGGGACGGCCCTCGAGCAGTACTTC. Encoded protein: CASSLGGLGTALEQYF.

The rearrangement joins TRBV27 to TRBJ1-2, with a possible D match to TRBD1 (6 bases). This CDR3 is 13 amino acids long. V was cut by 7 bases and J by 4 bases, with 13 bases left in between. Per the germline V gene, CDR1 is MNHEY and CDR2 is SMNVEV (reference sequence). CDR3 loop: CASMGGASYGYTF. In nucleotides, the CDR3 is TGTGCCAGCATGGGGGGCGCGAGCTATGGCTACACCTTC.